This paragraph reports one T cell receptor (beta chain). Additional DNA sequences in this sample encode the identical CDR3. This record comes from a study of technical replicates of blood from several donors. Germline CDR1 and CDR2: SGHRS and YFSETQ. The length of the CDR3 is 12 residues. With 0 bases removed from V and 5 bases from J, the gap between germline ends came to 5 bases. The repertoire was sequenced with immunoSEQ multiplex PCR; TCRdb's copy has only in-frame clones and lacks some. This sample has around 70,000 clones; 90% to 95% occur once, and the top ten carry about 0.4%. The chain recombines TRBV5-1 with TRBJ2-5; unclear D gene. The clonotype originates from a human donor in good health. Material: T cells isolated from PBMCs. For the CDR3, the DNA is TGCGCCAGCAGCTTGGCACGGGAGACCCAGTACTTC. This codes for CASSLARETQYF.